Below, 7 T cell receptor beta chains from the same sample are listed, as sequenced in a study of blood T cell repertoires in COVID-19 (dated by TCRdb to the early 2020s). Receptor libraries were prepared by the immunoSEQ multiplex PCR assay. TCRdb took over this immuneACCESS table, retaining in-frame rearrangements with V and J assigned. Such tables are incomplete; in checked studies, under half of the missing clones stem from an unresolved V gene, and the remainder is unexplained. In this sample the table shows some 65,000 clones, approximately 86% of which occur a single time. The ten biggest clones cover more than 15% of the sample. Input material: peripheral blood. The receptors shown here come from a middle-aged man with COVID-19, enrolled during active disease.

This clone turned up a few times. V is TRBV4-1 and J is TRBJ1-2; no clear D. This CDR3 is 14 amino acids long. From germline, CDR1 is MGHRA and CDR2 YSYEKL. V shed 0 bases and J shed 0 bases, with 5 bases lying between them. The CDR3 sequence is CASSQEPANYGYTF. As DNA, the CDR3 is TGCGCCAGCAGCCAAGAACCGGCTAACTATGGCTACACCTTC.

This CDR3 is CASSFTGQLNGYTF. The CDR3 bases are TGCGCCAGCAGCTTTACGGGACAGCTAAACGGCTACACCTTC. The genes are TRBV5-1 and TRBJ1-2; 7 bases agree with TRBD1. Germline V CDR1 and CDR2: SGHRS, YFSETQ. V trimming: 2 bases; J trimming: 8 bases; junction bases outside the gene matches: 9. The CDR3 contains 14 residues.

The chain's CDR3 is CASSSRSGGGQYF. CDR3 nucleotides: TGTGCCAGCAGCAGCCGTTCGGGTGGTGGGCAGTATTTT. The chain employs TRBV7-2 and TRBJ2-3, with D uncertain. CDR3 length: 13 amino acids. Trimming stripped 5 bases from V and 11 bases from J, with 17 bases between. CDR1 is SGHTA and CDR2 is FQGNSA in the germline V gene.

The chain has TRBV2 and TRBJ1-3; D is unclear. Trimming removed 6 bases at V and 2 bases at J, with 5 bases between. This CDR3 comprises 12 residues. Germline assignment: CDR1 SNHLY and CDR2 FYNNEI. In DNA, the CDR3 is TGTGCCAGCAGCTTAACTGGAAACACCATATATTTT. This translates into CASSLTGNTIYF.

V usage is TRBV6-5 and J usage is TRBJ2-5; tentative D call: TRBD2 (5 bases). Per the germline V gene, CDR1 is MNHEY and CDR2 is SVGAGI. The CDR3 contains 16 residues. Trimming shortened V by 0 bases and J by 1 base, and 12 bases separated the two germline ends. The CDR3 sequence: CASSYSFGDAQETQYF. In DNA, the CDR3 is TGTGCCAGCAGTTACTCGTTCGGGGATGCCCAAGAGACCCAGTACTTC.

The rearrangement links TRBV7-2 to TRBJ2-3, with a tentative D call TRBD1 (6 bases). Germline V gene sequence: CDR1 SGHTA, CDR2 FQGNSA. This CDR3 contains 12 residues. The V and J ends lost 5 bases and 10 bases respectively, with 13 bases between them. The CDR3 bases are TGTGCCAGCAGCACCTCCGGGACATCGCAGTATTTT. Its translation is CASSTSGTSQYF.

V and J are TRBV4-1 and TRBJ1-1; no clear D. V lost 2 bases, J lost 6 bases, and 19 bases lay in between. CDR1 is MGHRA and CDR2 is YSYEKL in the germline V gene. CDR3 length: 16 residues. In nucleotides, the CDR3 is TGCGCCAGCAGCCAATTTCCCCAGGATGGGCTCCCTGAAGCTTTCTTT. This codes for CASSQFPQDGLPEAFF.